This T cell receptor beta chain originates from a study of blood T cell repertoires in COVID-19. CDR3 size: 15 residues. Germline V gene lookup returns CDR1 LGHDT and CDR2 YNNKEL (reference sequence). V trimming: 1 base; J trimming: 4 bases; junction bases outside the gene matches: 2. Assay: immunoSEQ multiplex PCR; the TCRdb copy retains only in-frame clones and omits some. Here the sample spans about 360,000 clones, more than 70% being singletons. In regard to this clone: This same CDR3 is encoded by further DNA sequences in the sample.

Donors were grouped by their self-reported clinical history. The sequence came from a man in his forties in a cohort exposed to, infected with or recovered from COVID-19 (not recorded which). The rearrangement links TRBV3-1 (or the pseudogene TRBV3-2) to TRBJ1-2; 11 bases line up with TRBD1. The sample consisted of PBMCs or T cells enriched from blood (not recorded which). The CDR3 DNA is TGTGCCAGCAGCCAAGCGGGGACAGGGGGCTATGGCTACACCTTC. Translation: CASSQAGTGGYGYTF.